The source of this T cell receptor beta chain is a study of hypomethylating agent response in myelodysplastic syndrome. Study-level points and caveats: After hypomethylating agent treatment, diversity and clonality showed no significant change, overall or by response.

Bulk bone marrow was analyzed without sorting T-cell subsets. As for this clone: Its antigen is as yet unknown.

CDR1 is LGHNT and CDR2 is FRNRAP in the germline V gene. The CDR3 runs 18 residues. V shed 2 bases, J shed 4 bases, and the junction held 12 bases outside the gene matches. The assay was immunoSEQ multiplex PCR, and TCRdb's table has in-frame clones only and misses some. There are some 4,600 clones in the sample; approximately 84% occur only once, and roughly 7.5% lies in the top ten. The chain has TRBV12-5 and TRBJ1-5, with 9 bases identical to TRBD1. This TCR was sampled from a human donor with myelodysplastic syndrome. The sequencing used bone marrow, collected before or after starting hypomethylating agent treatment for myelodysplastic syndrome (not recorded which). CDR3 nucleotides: TGTGCTAGTGGTTTGTCTGGGTTCGGACAGGGGATAAATCAGCCCCAGCATTTT. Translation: CASGLSGFGQGINQPQHF.